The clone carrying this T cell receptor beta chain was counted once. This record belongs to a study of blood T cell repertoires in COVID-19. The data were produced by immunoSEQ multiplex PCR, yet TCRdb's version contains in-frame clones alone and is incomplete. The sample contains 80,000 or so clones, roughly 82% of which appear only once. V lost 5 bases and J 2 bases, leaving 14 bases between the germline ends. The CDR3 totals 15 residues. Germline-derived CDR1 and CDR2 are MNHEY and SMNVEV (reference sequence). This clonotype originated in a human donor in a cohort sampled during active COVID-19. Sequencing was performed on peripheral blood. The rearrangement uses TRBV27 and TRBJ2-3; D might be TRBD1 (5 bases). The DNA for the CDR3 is TGTGCCAGCAGTCAGGGTTTATCAAACACAGATACGCAGTATTTT. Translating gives CASSQGLSNTDTQYF.